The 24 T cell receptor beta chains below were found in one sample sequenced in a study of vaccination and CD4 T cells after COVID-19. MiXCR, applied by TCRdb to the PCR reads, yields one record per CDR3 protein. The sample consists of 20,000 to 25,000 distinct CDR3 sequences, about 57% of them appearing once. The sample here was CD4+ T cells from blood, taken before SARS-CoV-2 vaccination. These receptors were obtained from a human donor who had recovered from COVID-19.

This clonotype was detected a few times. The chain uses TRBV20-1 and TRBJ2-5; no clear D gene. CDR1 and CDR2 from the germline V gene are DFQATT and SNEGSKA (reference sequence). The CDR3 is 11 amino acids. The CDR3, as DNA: TGCAGCGCAGAGTACCAAGAGACCCAGTACTTC. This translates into CSAEYQETQYF.

CDR3 region: CSARGSTHTEAFF. CDR3 bases: TGCAGTGCTAGGGGCTCTACCCACACTGAAGCTTTCTTT. The chain is built from TRBV20-1 and TRBJ1-1; D unresolved. The germline V and J ends were trimmed by 3 bases and 3 bases, with 11 bases remaining between them. In germline, CDR1 is DFQATT, CDR2 SNEGSKA (reference sequence). This CDR3 region has 13 residues.

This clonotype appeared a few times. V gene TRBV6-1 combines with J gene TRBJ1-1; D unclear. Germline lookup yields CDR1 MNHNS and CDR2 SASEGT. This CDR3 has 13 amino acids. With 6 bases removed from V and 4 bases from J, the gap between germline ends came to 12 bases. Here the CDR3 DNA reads TGTGCCAGCAGGTCCGTTATCGGCACTGAAGCTTTCTTT. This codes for CASRSVIGTEAFF.

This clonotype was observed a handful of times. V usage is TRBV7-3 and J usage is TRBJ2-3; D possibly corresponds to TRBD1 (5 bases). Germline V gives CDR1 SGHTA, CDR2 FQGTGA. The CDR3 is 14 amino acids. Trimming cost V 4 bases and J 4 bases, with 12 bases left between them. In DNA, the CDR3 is TGTGCCAGCAGCTCAGGGATCCTTCCAGATACGCAGTATTTT. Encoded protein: CASSSGILPDTQYF.

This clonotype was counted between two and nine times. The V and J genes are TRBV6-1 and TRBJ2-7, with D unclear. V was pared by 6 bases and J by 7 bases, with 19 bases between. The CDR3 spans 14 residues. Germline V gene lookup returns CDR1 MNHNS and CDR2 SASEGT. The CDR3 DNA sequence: TGTGCCAGCAGGGATGGGCCCCGTTCGGGTGAGCAGTACTTC. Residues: CASRDGPRSGEQYF.

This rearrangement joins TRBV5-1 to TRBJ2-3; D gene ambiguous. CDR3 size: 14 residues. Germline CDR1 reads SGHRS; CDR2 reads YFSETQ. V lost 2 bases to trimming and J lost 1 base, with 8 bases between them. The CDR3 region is CASSLDGGTDTQYF. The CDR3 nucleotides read TGCGCCAGCAGCTTAGATGGGGGCACAGATACGCAGTATTTT.

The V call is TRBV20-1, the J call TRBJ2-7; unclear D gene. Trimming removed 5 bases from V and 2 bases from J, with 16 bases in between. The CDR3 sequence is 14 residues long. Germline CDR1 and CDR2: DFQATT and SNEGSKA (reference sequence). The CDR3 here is CSAPAANNAYEQYF. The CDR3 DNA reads TGCAGTGCTCCCGCGGCGAATAATGCCTACGAGCAGTACTTC.

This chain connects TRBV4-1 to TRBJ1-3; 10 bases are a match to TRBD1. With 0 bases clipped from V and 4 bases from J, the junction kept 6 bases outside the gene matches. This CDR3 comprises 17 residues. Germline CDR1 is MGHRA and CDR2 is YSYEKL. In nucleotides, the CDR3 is TGCGCCAGCAGCCAAGAATCGAGGACAGGGGGAGGAAACACCATATATTTT. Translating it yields CASSQESRTGGGNTIYF.

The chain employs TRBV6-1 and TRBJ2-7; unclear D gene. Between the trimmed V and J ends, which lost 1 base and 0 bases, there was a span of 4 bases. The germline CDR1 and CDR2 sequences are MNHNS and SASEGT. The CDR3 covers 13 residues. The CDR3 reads CASSEGSSYEQYF. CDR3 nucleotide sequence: TGTGCCAGCAGTGAAGGCAGCTCCTACGAGCAGTACTTC.

CDR3 amino acids: CSAPTGWDEQYF. As DNA, the CDR3 is TGCAGTGCTCCAACAGGTTGGGACGAGCAGTACTTC. This chain uses TRBV20-1 with TRBJ2-7; possible D gene TRBD1, 5 bases. Germline V gene data show CDR1 as DFQATT and CDR2 as SNEGSKA (reference sequence). Trimming cost V 5 bases and J 5 bases, with 13 bases left between them. The CDR3 covers 12 residues.

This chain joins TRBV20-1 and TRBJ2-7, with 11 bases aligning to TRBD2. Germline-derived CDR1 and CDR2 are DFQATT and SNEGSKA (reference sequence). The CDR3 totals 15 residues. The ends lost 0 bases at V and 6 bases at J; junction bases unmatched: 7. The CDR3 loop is CSARDPTSGILEQYF. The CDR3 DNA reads TGCAGTGCTAGAGATCCGACTAGCGGGATTCTCGAGCAGTACTTC.

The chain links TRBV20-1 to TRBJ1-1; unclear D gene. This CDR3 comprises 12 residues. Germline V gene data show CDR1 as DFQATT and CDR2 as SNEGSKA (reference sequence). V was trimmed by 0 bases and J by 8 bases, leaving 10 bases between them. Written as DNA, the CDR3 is TGCAGTGCTAGAGAGGTTAATACCGAAGCTTTCTTT. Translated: CSAREVNTEAFF.

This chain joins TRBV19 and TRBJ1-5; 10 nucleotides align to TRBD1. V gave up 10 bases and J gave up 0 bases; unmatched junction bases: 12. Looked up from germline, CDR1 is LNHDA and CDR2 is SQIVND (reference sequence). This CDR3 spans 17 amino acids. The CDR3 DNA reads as TGTGCCACCCGCGGAAGGGACAGGGGCTATAGCAATCAGCCCCAGCATTTT. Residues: CATRGRDRGYSNQPQHF.

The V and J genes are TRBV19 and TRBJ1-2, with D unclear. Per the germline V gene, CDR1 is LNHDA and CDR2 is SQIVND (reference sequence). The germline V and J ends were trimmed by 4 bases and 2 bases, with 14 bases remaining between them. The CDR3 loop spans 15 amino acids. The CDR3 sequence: CASSNRGNANYGYTF. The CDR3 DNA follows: TGTGCCAGTAGTAATAGAGGGAATGCAAACTATGGCTACACCTTC.

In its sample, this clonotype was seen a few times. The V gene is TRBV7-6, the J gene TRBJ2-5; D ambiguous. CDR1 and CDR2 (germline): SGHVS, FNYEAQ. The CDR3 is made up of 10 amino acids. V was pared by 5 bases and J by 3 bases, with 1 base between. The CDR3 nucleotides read TGTGCCAGCAGCAAAGAGACCCAGTACTTC. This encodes CASSKETQYF.

CDR3 in DNA: TGTGCCAGCAGCGACCGGACGGAAAACTATGGCTACACCTTC. It is translated as CASSDRTENYGYTF. The genes are TRBV2 and TRBJ1-2; D not certain. Trimming left V 6 bases short and J 2 bases short, with 13 bases between. This CDR3 region has 14 residues. Germline lookup yields CDR1 SNHLY and CDR2 FYNNEI.

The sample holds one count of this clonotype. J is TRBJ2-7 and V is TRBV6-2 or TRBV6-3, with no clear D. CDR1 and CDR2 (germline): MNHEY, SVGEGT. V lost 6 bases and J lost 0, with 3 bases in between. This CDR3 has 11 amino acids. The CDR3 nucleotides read TGTGCCAGCAGGAGCTCCTACGAGCAGTACTTC. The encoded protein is CASRSSYEQYF.

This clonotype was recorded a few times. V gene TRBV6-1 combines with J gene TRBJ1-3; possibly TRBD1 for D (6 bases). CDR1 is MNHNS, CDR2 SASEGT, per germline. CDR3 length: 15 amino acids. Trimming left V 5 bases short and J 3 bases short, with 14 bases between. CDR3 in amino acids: CASSRGHSLGNTIYF. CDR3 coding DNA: TGTGCCAGCAGTCGGGGACATTCACTTGGAAACACCATATATTTT.

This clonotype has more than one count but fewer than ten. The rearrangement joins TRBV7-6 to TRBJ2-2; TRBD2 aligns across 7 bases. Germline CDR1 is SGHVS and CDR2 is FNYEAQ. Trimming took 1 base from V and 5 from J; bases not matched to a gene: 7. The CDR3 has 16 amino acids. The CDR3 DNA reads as TGTGCCAGCAGCTTAGAACCGGGACTACCTACCGGGGAGCTGTTTTTT. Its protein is CASSLEPGLPTGELFF.

The DNA for the CDR3 is TGTGCCAGCAGTGTGTCCCTGCCTTCACCCCTCCACTTT. It is translated as CASSVSLPSPLHF. The rearrangement uses TRBV2 and TRBJ1-6; D unclear. Looked up from germline, CDR1 is SNHLY and CDR2 is FYNNEI. The CDR3 covers 13 residues. Trimming left V 4 bases short and J 9 bases short, with 10 bases between.

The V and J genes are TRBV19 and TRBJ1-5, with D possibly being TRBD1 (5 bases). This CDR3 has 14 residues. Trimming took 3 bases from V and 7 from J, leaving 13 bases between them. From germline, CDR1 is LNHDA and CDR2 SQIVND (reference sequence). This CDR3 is CASSIVREGQPQHF. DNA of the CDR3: TGTGCCAGTAGTATTGTCAGGGAAGGGCAGCCCCAGCATTTT. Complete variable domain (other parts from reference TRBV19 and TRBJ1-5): DGGITQSPKYLFRKEGQNVTLSCEQNLNHDAMYWYRQDPGQGLRLIYYSQIVNDFQKGDIAEGYSVSREKKESFPLTVTSAQKNPTAFYLCASSIVREGQPQHFGDGTRLSIL.

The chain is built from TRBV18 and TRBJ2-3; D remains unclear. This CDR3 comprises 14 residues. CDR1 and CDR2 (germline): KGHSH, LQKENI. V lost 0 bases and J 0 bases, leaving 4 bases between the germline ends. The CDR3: CASSPPVSTDTQYF. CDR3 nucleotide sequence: TGTGCCAGCTCACCACCGGTCAGCACAGATACGCAGTATTTT.

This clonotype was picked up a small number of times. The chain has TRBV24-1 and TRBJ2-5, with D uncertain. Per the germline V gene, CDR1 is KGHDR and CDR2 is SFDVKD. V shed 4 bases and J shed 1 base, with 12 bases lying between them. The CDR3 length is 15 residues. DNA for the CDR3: TGTGCCACCAGTGACCAAGCCGGGCTCCAAGAGACCCAGTACTTC. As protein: CATSDQAGLQETQYF.

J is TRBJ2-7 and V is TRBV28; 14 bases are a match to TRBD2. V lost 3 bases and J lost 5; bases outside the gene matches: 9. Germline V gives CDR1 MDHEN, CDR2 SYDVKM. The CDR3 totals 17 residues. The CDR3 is CASSFLPGLAGVHEQYF. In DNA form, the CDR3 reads TGTGCCAGCAGTTTCCTACCGGGACTAGCGGGAGTCCACGAGCAGTACTTC.